A single sample is the source of the 23 T cell receptor beta chains below, sequenced in a study of blood T cell repertoires in COVID-19. Libraries were prepared by immunoSEQ multiplex PCR; TCRdb keeps only in-frame clonotypes and omits some of them. This table has 9,900 or so clones, about nine tenths appearing once. Sequences were obtained from peripheral blood. Every receptor here comes from a human donor in a cohort sampled during active COVID-19.

The V and J genes are TRBV11-2 and TRBJ1-1; the match to TRBD1 covers 7 bases. Per the germline V gene, CDR1 is SGHAT and CDR2 is FQNNGV. Trimming cost V 0 bases and J 6 bases; bases outside gene matches: 7. The CDR3 runs 15 residues. This CDR3 reads CASSLEGYRGAEAFF. Here the CDR3 DNA reads TGTGCCAGCAGCTTAGAAGGTTACAGGGGCGCTGAAGCTTTCTTT.

The gene calls are TRBV19 and TRBJ1-5; 7 bases align to TRBD1. Germline loops: CDR1 LNHDA, CDR2 SQIVND (reference sequence). V shed 4 bases and J 7 bases; nucleotides not matched to a gene: 13. The CDR3 loop spans 16 amino acids. The CDR3 is CASSTPRTGLRQPQHF. CDR3 coding DNA: TGTGCCAGTAGTACGCCACGGACAGGCCTAAGACAGCCCCAGCATTTT.

This clone showed up just a few times. J is TRBJ1-6 and V is TRBV2, with D uncertain. From germline, CDR1 is SNHLY and CDR2 FYNNEI. The CDR3 is 12 residues long. V was clipped by 8 bases and J by 6 bases, with 8 bases between them. CDR3 sequence (DNA): TGTGCCAGCTACACAGCTAATTCACCCCTCCACTTT. Amino acid sequence: CASYTANSPLHF.

The chain couples TRBV15 to TRBJ2-1, with D tentatively TRBD2 (5 bases). Trimming cost V 5 bases and J 0 bases, with 11 bases left between them. This CDR3 contains 15 residues. CDR1 and CDR2 (germline): LNHNV, YYDKDF (reference sequence). For the CDR3, the DNA is TGTGCCACCAGCTGGGAGATGAGCTCCTACAATGAGCAGTTCTTC. Translating gives CATSWEMSSYNEQFF.

V and J are TRBV19 and TRBJ1-1, with unresolved D. Germline CDR1 LNHDA, CDR2 SQIVND (reference sequence). There are 14 residues in the CDR3. V lost 6 bases, J lost 1 base, and 12 bases lay in between. The CDR3 coding sequence is TGTGCCAGTAGGGAGATGGCCTCGAACACTGAAGCTTTCTTT. It is translated as CASREMASNTEAFF.

The chain has TRBV7-9 and TRBJ2-7, with TRBD2 matching over 7 bases. Germline CDR1 is SEHNR and CDR2 is FQNEAQ (reference sequence). The junction had 5 bases not matched to a gene; V was cut back by 1 base and J by 2 bases. The CDR3 consists of 15 residues. The DNA for the CDR3 is TGTGCCAGCAGCTTAGAAGAGGGGAGGGCCTACGAGCAGTACTTC. Protein product: CASSLEEGRAYEQYF.

The rearrangement links TRBV5-6 to TRBJ1-1, with D hard to call. CDR3 length equals 14 residues. Germline V gene sequence: CDR1 SGHDT, CDR2 YYEEEE. V lost 1 base and J lost 7, with 14 bases in between. The CDR3 bases are TGTGCCAGCAGCTTGATCTCGGGGAACGGTGAAGCTTTCTTT. As protein: CASSLISGNGEAFF.

This clone was observed once. The chain links TRBV13 to TRBJ2-1, with TRBD2 matching over 10 bases. The CDR3 covers 17 residues. J gave up 0 bases and V 4 bases, and 6 bases lay outside the gene matches. CDR1 is PRHDT and CDR2 is FYEKMQ in the germline V gene (reference sequence). The CDR3 loop is CASSSTSGAGSYNEQFF. The CDR3 nucleotides are TGTGCCAGCAGCTCCACTAGCGGGGCCGGCTCCTACAATGAGCAGTTCTTC.

This sequence joins TRBV6-6 and TRBJ2-7, with 9 bases that match TRBD1. V gave up 4 bases and J gave up 4 bases; unmatched junction bases: 8. CDR3 size: 15 residues. Germline V gene lookup returns CDR1 MNHNY and CDR2 SVGAGI (reference sequence). In DNA, the CDR3 is TGTGCCAGCAGTTCCATAGACAGGGGGGGTTACGAGCAGTACTTC. Its translation is CASSSIDRGGYEQYF.

The chain combines TRBV6-1 with TRBJ2-7; TRBD2 agrees at 9 bases. The germline CDR1 and CDR2 sequences are MNHNS and SASEGT. The CDR3 spans 20 residues. With 1 base clipped from V and 4 bases from J, the junction kept 20 bases outside the gene matches. CDR3 sequence reads: CASSEGGLAGFWHIRYEQYF. DNA of the CDR3: TGTGCCAGCAGTGAAGGAGGGCTAGCGGGGTTTTGGCATATTCGATACGAGCAGTACTTC.

The rearrangement links TRBV5-1 to TRBJ2-6; a possible D gene is TRBD1 (6 bases). CDR3 length equals 17 residues. V lost 0 bases, J lost 0 bases, and 10 bases lay in between. CDR1 SGHRS and CDR2 YFSETQ come from the germline V gene. CDR3 amino acids: CASSLDGGPSGANVLTF. CDR3 coding DNA: TGCGCCAGCAGCTTGGATGGGGGCCCCTCTGGGGCCAACGTCCTGACTTTC.

The chain links TRBV5-6 to TRBJ2-7; 7 nucleotides align to TRBD1. J was trimmed by 5 bases and V by 4 bases; bases with no gene match: 12. CDR3 size: 15 residues. The germline V gene has CDR1 SGHDT and CDR2 YYEEEE. The chain's CDR3 is CASSRPTGARDEQYF. Written as DNA, the CDR3 is TGTGCCAGCAGCAGACCTACAGGGGCTCGGGACGAGCAGTACTTC. Full variable domain (missing parts from reference TRBV5-6 and TRBJ2-7): DAGVTQSPTHLIKTRGQQVTLRCSPKSGHDTVSWYQQALGQGPQFIFQYYEEEERQRGNFPDRFSGHQFPNYSSELNVNALLLGDSALYLCASSRPTGARDEQYFGPGTRLTVT.

The chain uses TRBV5-1 and TRBJ2-2; 8 bases align to TRBD2. Germline CDR1 and CDR2: SGHRS and YFSETQ. The CDR3 contains 17 residues. Losses at the gene ends were 5 bases for V and 2 bases for J; bases not matched to a gene: 11. Here the CDR3 reads CASRSGDGGVNTGELFF. For the CDR3, the DNA is TGCGCCAGCAGATCCGGTGACGGGGGGGTCAACACCGGGGAGCTGTTTTTT.

The chain joins TRBV9 to TRBJ2-7; D not certain. The germline V and J ends were trimmed by 0 bases and 4 bases, with 8 bases remaining between them. Germline lookup yields CDR1 SGDLS and CDR2 YYNGEE. This CDR3 contains 13 residues. CDR3 nucleotide sequence: TGTGCCAGCAGCGTAGGGGCCGAGTACGAGCAGTACTTC. Residues: CASSVGAEYEQYF.

The chain uses TRBV27 and TRBJ2-7; tentatively, D is TRBD1 (6 bases). The V end lost 6 bases, the J end lost 1 base, and 13 bases lay between the germline ends. The CDR3 has 14 amino acids. Per the germline V gene, CDR1 is MNHEY and CDR2 is SMNVEV (reference sequence). CDR3 sequence (DNA): TGTGCCAGCAGAAAGGACAGATTATCCTACGAGCAGTACTTC. Its translation: CASRKDRLSYEQYF.

The CDR3 DNA is TGTGCCAGCTCATCAACCCGGGACTCCTCGTCGTCCCGCCGTAGGTGGGTGGAGACAGATACGCAGTATTTT. Protein product: CASSSTRDSSSSRRRWVETDTQYF. The gene calls are TRBV18 and TRBJ2-3; tentatively, D is TRBD2 (6 bases). V gave up 5 bases and J gave up 3 bases, with 42 bases separating them. The CDR3 extends over 24 amino acids. Germline V gene data show CDR1 as KGHSH and CDR2 as LQKENI. The full variable domain, rest sourced from reference TRBV18 and TRBJ2-3, is NAGVMQNPRHLVRRRGQEARLRCSPMKGHSHVYWYRQLPEEGLKFMVYLQKENIIDESGMPKERFSAEFPKEGPSILRIQQVVRGDSAAYFCASSSTRDSSSSRRRWVETDTQYFGPGTRLTVL.

V gene TRBV14 combines with J gene TRBJ2-7; maybe TRBD1 (7 bases). The CDR3 spans 15 residues. Trimming removed 1 base from V and 4 bases from J, with 14 bases in between. Germline V gene sequence: CDR1 SGHDN, CDR2 FVKESK. The CDR3 coding sequence is TGTGCCAGCAGCCAAGTTGGAGGGGGCAGTTACGAGCAGTACTTC. Protein sequence: CASSQVGGGSYEQYF.

The genes are TRBV6-2 or TRBV6-3 and TRBJ2-5, with D tentatively TRBD2 (7 bases). From germline, CDR1 is MNHEY and CDR2 SVGEGT. Trimming removed 0 bases from V and 7 bases from J, with 18 bases in between. The CDR3 consists of 16 residues. The DNA for the CDR3 is TGTGCCAGCAGTTACTCCCCCGGACGGAGGGGGGGGACCCAGTACTTC. It is translated as CASSYSPGRRGGTQYF.

The V gene is TRBV4-1, the J gene TRBJ1-2, with 12 bases fitting TRBD1. There are 16 residues in the CDR3. V was clipped by 4 bases and J by 6 bases; unmatched bases: 9. CDR1 is MGHRA and CDR2 is YSYEKL in the germline V gene. This CDR3 is CASSPSGQGAHHGYTF. In DNA form, the CDR3 reads TGCGCCAGCAGCCCCTCGGGACAGGGGGCTCACCATGGCTACACCTTC.

The rearrangement joins TRBV13 to TRBJ1-3, with 10 positions matching TRBD1. CDR1 and CDR2 (germline): PRHDT, FYEKMQ (reference sequence). The CDR3 is made up of 15 amino acids. V shed 0 bases and J 5 bases; nucleotides not matched to a gene: 1. CDR3 region: CASSLGDRGRNTIYF. The CDR3, as DNA: TGTGCCAGCAGCTTAGGGGACAGGGGGAGAAACACCATATATTTT.

The J gene is TRBJ1-1, the V gene TRBV30, with D tentatively TRBD1 (5 bases). The CDR3 is made up of 14 amino acids. Trimming left V 2 bases short and J 3 bases short, with 13 bases between. Per germline, CDR1 GTSNPN and CDR2 SVGIG (reference sequence). The CDR3 DNA sequence: TGTGCCTGGAGTACCCCTCCAGGGTACACTGAAGCTTTCTTT. It codes for CAWSTPPGYTEAFF.

This clone appeared a few times. This chain uses TRBV5-5 with TRBJ2-3, with D maybe TRBD1 (5 bases). Trimming stripped 0 bases from V and 0 bases from J, with 11 bases between. There are 16 residues in the CDR3. Germline assignment: CDR1 SGHKS and CDR2 YYEKEE (reference sequence). The CDR3 region is CASSLGAGPSTDTQYF. The CDR3 coding sequence is TGTGCCAGCAGCTTGGGGGCAGGGCCAAGCACAGATACGCAGTATTTT.

V and J are TRBV28 and TRBJ2-1, with TRBD2 identical over 8 bases. Germline CDR1 is MDHEN and CDR2 is SYDVKM. V trimming: 6 bases; J trimming: 5 bases; junction bases outside the gene matches: 3. This CDR3 spans 13 amino acids. CDR3 sequence: CASSRGLDNEQFF. CDR3 sequence (DNA): TGTGCCAGCAGCCGGGGACTAGACAATGAGCAGTTCTTC.